The T cell receptor beta chain under discussion was sequenced for a study of graft-versus-host responses after intestinal transplantation. The data were produced by immunoSEQ multiplex PCR, yet TCRdb's version contains in-frame clones alone and is incomplete. The sample includes around 110,000 clones, less than 95% of them seen just once. With regard to this clone: Its antigen is unidentified.

CDR3 length: 14 residues. Per germline, CDR1 SQVTM and CDR2 ANQGSEA. J lost 6 bases, V lost 4 bases, and 8 bases had no gene match. The source is a human donor who received an intestinal transplant. The chain has TRBV29-1 and TRBJ2-3; 9 bases line up with TRBD2. Sequencing used unstimulated CD4+ T cells sorted from spleen or lymph node cells, obtained before intestinal transplant. DNA for the CDR3: TGCAGCGTTGTGGCGGGGGGGCGGGCCGATACGCAGTATTTT. It is translated as CSVVAGGRADTQYF.